The clone carrying this T cell receptor beta chain showed up just a few times. This sample stems from a study of early T cells in non-severe SARS-CoV-2 infection. CDR1 and CDR2 from the germline V gene are SGHVS and FNYEAQ. The trim removed 4 bases at V and 1 base at J, leaving 7 bases unmatched. The CDR3 is 16 residues long. Molecules of cDNA were individually given unique molecular identifiers that were attached to them. TCRdb reprocessed the 5' RACE reads via MiXCR and lists one record per CDR3 protein. The table has roughly 90,000 distinct CDR3 sequences, 14% seen once. The sequencing sample was made of whole blood. V usage is TRBV7-6 and J usage is TRBJ2-3; the match to TRBD2 covers 8 bases. The receptor was isolated from an adult who was a healthcare worker with PCR-confirmed SARS-CoV-2 infection or an uninfected control (not recorded which). This chain's CDR3 is CASSSTQAGGTDTQYF. The CDR3 DNA follows: TGTGCCAGCAGCTCAACCCAAGCGGGGGGCACAGATACGCAGTATTTT.